These T cell receptor beta chains were read from a single sample in a study of control samples from healthy donors and cancer patients. The assay was immunoSEQ multiplex PCR, and TCRdb's table has in-frame clones only and misses some. The table shows 170,000 or so clones, with roughly 94% occurring only once. Sequences were obtained from blood. The receptors stem from a woman in her forties in good health. The CDR3 runs from the conserved cysteine through the conserved F or W. The D gene is left open where the match is weak. The size entry is marked missing in some rows and otherwise reads once, few, many or a size class.

TRBV6-2/TRBV6-3	TRBD2	TRBJ2-7	once	TGTGCCAGCAGTGACTCCCGCCAACTAGCGGGAGGCCTCTACGAGCAGTACTTC	CASSDSRQLAGGLYEQYF
TRBV6-2/TRBV6-3	TRBD1	TRBJ1-5	.	TGTGCCAGCAGTTACGGACAGGTTCGAGGACCCCAGCATTTT	CASSYGQVRGPQHF
TRBV2	TRBD1	TRBJ2-7	.	TGTGCCGGAAATTGGGGACAGGGGGAGCAGTACTTC	CAGNWGQGEQYF
TRBV27	TRBD1	TRBJ1-5	.	TGTGCCAGCAGACACACCGGGACAGGACCCCCACGACCCCAGCATTTT	CASRHTGTGPPRPQHF
TRBV10-3	.	TRBJ1-6	.	TGTGCCATCAGGGACGAGGGGAGCGCACCCCTCCACTTT	CAIRDEGSAPLHF
TRBV7-9	.	TRBJ2-3	once	TGTGCCAGCAGCTTAGTGGAAGATACGCAGTATTTT	CASSLVEDTQYF
TRBV7-2	TRBD1	TRBJ1-5	.	TGTGCCAGCAGCCCGGAAACAGGGGTCCCTCAGCCCCAGCATTTT	CASSPETGVPQPQHF
TRBV19	.	TRBJ1-6	.	TGTGCCAGTAGTATAGAGTCCAAAGGCGGTAATTCACCCCTCCACTTT	CASSIESKGGNSPLHF
TRBV4-1	.	TRBJ1-3	.	TGCGCCAGCAGCCAAGATAGTACGGCAAACTCTGGAAACACCATATATTTT	CASSQDSTANSGNTIYF
TRBV7-2	TRBD1	TRBJ1-1	.	TGTGCCAGCAGCTTTGCCGGGACAGGTGAAGCTTTCTTT	CASSFAGTGEAFF
TRBV7-8	TRBD1	TRBJ1-6	.	TGTGCCAGCAGCTTAGAGGACAGGAGTAATTCACCCCTCCACTTT	CASSLEDRSNSPLHF
TRBV11-3	TRBD1	TRBJ2-7	once	TGTGCCAGCAGCCGTGGACAGGGTGGCGAGCAGTACTTC	CASSRGQGGEQYF
TRBV14	.	TRBJ2-6	.	TGTGCCAGCAGCGACCGACAGGTCTCTTTCTCTGGGGCCAACGTCCTGACTTTC	CASSDRQVSFSGANVLTF
TRBV19	.	TRBJ1-1	.	TGTGCCAGTAGTATCGCACGGTCGAACACTGAAGCTTTCTTT	CASSIARSNTEAFF
TRBV27	TRBD2	TRBJ2-3	.	TGTGCCAGCAGTTCTAGGACTAGCGGTAGCACAGATACGCAGTATTTT	CASSSRTSGSTDTQYF
TRBV7-2	.	TRBJ2-1	.	TGTGCCAGCAGAAGAAACCAGGGTAGCCCCTACAATGAGCAGTTCTTC	CASRRNQGSPYNEQFF
TRBV3-1/TRBV3-2	.	TRBJ1-5	few	TGTGCCAGCAGCCAAAATCCCCGCTCTGGTCAGCCCCAGCATTTT	CASSQNPRSGQPQHF
TRBV10-3	.	TRBJ2-2	.	TGTGCCACCCAGGGCCGGGGGACAGCGAACACCGGGGAGCTGTTTTTT	CATQGRGTANTGELFF
TRBV29-1	.	TRBJ1-5	.	TGCAGCGTTGAAGTAGGGGGGGTGGATCAGCCCCAGCATTTT	CSVEVGGVDQPQHF
TRBV6-2/TRBV6-3	.	TRBJ2-5	once	TGTGCCAGCAGTTTAACGTTGCGATTGGGCGGGACCCAGTACTTC	CASSLTLRLGGTQYF
TRBV3-1/TRBV3-2	.	TRBJ2-4	.	TGTGCCAGCAGCCAAAGCGGGCGGTCCAAAAACATTCAGTACTTC	CASSQSGRSKNIQYF
TRBV10-3	.	TRBJ2-5	.	TGTGCCATCAGCCCGGGACACAGCCAAGAGACCCAGTACTTC	CAISPGHSQETQYF
TRBV9	.	TRBJ2-2	.	TGCGCCAGCAGCGTCGACAGGCTGAACACCGGGGAGCTGTTTTTT	CASSVDRLNTGELFF
TRBV5-1	TRBD1	TRBJ2-2	.	TGCGCCAGCAGCTTCACAGGGGGATCTAGCACCGGGGAGCTGTTTTTT	CASSFTGGSSTGELFF
TRBV11-3	.	TRBJ1-6	.	TGTGCCAGCAGCCTCGGATCAGTCAATTCACCCCTCCACTTT	CASSLGSVNSPLHF
TRBV6-4	TRBD2	TRBJ2-1	.	TGTGCCAGCAGTGGACTAGCGGGACGCAATGAGCAGTTCTTC	CASSGLAGRNEQFF
TRBV13	TRBD2	TRBJ2-3	.	TGTGCCAGCAGCTCCTTAAGCGGGAGCACCACCGACGCTAGCACAGATACGCAGTATTTT	CASSSLSGSTTDASTDTQYF
TRBV13	.	TRBJ1-1	.	TGTGCCAGCAGCTTAGGGGGACCGGCGTCTGAAGCTTTCTTT	CASSLGGPASEAFF
TRBV7-8	.	TRBJ1-1	.	TGTGCCAGCAGCTTAGCGTGGGTTAACACTGAAGCTTTCTTT	CASSLAWVNTEAFF
TRBV12-5	.	TRBJ2-3	.	TGTGCTAGTGGTATGGGAGTGGGTACGCAGTATTTT	CASGMGVGTQYF
TRBV11-2	TRBD1	TRBJ1-1	.	TGTGCCAGCAGGCCTACAGGGGGCACTGAAGCTTTCTTT	CASRPTGGTEAFF